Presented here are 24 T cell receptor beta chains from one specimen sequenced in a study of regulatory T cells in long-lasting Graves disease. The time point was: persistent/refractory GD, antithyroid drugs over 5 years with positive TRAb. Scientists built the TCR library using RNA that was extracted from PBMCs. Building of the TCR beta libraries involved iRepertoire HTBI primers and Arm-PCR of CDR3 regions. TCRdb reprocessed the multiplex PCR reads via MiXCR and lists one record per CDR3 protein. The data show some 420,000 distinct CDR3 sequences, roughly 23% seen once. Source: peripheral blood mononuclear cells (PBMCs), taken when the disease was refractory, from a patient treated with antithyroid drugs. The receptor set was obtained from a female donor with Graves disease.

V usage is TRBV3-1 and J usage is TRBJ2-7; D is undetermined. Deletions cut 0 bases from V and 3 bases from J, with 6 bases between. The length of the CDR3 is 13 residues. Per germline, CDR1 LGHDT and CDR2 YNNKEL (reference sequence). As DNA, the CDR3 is TGTGCCAGCAGCCAAGACAGTTTCTACGAGCAGTACTTC. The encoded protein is CASSQDSFYEQYF.

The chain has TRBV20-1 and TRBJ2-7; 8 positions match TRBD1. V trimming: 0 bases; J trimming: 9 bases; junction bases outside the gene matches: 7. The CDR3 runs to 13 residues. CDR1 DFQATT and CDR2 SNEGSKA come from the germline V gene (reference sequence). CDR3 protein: CSAREDRVRVQYF. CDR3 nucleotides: TGCAGTGCTAGAGAGGACAGGGTTCGGGTGCAGTACTTC.

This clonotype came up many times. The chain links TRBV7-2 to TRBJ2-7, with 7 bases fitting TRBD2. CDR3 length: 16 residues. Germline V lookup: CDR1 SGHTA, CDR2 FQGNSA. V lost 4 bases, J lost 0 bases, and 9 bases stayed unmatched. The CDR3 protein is CASSSGGLPRSYEQYF. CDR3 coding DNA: TGTGCCAGCAGCTCGGGGGGACTACCACGCTCCTACGAGCAGTACTTC.

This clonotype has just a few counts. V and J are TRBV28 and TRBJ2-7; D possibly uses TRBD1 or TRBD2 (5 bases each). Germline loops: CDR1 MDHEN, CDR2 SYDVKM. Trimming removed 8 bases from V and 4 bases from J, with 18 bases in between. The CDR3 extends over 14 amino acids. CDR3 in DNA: TGTGCCAGCGGGACCCCCCTAGCAGTTTACGAGCAGTACTTC. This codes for CASGTPLAVYEQYF.

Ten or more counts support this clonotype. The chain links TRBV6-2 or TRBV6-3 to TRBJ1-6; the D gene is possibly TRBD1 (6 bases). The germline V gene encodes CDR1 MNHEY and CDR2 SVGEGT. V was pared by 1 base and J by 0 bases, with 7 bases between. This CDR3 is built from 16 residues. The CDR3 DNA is TGTGCCAGCAGTTACTGGGACAACTCCTATAATTCACCCCTCCACTTT. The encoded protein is CASSYWDNSYNSPLHF.

The CDR3 sequence is CASSRILAGDEQFF. The CDR3 DNA reads TGTGCCAGCAGCCGTATCCTAGCGGGTGATGAGCAGTTCTTC. The V and J genes are TRBV7-2 and TRBJ2-1; 8 bases agree with TRBD2. The CDR3 has 14 residues. Looked up from germline, CDR1 is SGHTA and CDR2 is FQGNSA. Losses at the gene ends were 5 bases for V and 8 bases for J; bases not matched to a gene: 8.

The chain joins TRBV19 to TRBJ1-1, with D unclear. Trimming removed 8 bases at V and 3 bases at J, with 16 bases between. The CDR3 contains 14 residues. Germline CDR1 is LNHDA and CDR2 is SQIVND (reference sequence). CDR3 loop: CASPVTEPYTEAFF. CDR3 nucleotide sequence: TGTGCCAGTCCGGTTACAGAGCCCTACACTGAAGCTTTCTTT. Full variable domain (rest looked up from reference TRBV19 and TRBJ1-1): DGGITQSPKYLFRKEGQNVTLSCEQNLNHDAMYWYRQDPGQGLRLIYYSQIVNDFQKGDIAEGYSVSREKKESFPLTVTSAQKNPTAFYLCASPVTEPYTEAFFGQGTRLTVV.

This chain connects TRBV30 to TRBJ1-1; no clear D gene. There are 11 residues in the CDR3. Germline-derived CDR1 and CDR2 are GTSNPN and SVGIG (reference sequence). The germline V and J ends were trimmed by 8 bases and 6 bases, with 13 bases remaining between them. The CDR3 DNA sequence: TGTGCCCTAAAAGGAGTGGCTGAAGCTTTCTTT. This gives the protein CALKGVAEAFF.

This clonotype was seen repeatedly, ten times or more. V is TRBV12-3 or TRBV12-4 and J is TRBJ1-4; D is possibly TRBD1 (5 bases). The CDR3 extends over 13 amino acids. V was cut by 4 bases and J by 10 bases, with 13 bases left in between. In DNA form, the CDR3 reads TGTGCCAGCAGTTCCCTAGGGGCTGGAAAACTGTTTTTT. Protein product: CASSSLGAGKLFF.

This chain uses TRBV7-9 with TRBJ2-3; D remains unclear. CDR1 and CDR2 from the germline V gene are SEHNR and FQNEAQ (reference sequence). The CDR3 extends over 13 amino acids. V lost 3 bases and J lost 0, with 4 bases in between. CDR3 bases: TGTGCCAGCAGCTTCAAAAGCACAGATACGCAGTATTTT. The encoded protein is CASSFKSTDTQYF. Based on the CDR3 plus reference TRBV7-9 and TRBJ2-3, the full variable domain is DTGVSQNPRHKITKRGQNVTFRCDPISEHNRLYWYRQTLGQGPEFLTYFQNEAQLEKSRLLSDRFSAERPKGSFSTLEIQRTEQGDSAMYLCASSFKSTDTQYFGPGTRLTVL.

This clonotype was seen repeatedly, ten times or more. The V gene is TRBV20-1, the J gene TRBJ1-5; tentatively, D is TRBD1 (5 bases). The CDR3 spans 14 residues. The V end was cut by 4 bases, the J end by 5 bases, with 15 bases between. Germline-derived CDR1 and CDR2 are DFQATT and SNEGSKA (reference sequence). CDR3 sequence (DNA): TGCAGTGCTACGTCGGACACAACATATCAGCCCCAGCATTTT. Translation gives CSATSDTTYQPQHF.

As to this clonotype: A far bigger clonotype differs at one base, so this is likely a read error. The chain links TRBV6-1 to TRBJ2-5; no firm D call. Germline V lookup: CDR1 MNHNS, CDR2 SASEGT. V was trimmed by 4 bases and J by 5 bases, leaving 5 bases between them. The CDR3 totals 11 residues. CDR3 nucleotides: TGTGCCAGCAGTGCCGCGGAGACCCAGTACTTC. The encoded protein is CASSAAETQYF.

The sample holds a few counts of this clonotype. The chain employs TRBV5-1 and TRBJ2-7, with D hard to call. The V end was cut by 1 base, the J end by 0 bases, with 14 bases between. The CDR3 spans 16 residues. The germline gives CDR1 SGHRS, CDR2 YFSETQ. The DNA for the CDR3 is TGCGCCAGCAGCTTGTCTTGGTCACAGATCTCCTACGAGCAGTACTTC. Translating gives CASSLSWSQISYEQYF.

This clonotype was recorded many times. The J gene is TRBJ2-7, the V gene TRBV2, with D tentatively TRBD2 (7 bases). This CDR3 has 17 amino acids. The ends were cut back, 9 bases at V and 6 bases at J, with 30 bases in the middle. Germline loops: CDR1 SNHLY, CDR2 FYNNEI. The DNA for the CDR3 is TGTGCCAGTTCGTCCGGGACATGGTGGCGGGAGCTGCTCGAGCAGTACTTC. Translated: CASSSGTWWRELLEQYF.

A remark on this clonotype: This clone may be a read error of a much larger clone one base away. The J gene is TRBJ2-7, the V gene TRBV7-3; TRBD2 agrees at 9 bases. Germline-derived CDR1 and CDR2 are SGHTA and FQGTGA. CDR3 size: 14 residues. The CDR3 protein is CASSLRGGNYGQYF. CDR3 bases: TGTGCCAGCAGCTTGCGGGGGGGGAACTACGGGCAGTACTTC.

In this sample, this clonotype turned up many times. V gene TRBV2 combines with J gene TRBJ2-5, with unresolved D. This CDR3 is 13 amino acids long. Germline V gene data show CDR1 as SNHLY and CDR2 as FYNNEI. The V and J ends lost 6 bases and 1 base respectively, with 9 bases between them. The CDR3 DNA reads TGTGCCAGCAGATTCACCGTCCAAGAGACCCAGTACTTC. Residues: CASRFTVQETQYF. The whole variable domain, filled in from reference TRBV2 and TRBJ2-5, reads EPEVTQTPSHQVTQMGQEVILRCVPISNHLYFYWYRQILGQKVEFLVSFYNNEISEKSEIFDDQFSVERPDGSNFTLKIRSTKLEDSAMYFCASRFTVQETQYFGPGTRLLVL.

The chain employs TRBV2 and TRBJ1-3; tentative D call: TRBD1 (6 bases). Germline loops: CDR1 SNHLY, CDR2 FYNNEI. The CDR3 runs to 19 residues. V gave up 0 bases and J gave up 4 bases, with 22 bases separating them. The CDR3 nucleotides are TGTGCCAGCAGTGAAGCGTTCGTGGTGGCAGGGGTAAAAGGAAACACCATATATTTT. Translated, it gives CASSEAFVVAGVKGNTIYF.

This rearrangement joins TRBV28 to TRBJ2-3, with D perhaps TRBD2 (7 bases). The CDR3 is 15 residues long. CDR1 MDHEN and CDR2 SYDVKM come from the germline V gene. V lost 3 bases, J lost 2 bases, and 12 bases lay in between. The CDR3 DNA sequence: TGTGCCAGCAGTTTTGCGGGGGCCCTCACAGATACGCAGTATTTT. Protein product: CASSFAGALTDTQYF.

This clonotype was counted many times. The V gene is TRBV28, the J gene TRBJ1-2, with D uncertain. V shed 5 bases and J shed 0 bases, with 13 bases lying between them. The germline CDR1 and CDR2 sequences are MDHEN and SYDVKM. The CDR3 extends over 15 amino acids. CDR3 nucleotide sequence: TGTGCCAGCAGTGTAGTACTTGGATCTAACTATGGCTACACCTTC. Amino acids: CASSVVLGSNYGYTF.

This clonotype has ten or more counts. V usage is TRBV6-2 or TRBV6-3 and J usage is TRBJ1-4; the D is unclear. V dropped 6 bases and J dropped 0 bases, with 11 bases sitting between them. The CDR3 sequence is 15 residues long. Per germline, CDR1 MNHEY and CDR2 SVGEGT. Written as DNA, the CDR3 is TGTGCCAGCAGGACCGACACTTCAACTAATGAAAAACTGTTTTTT. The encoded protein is CASRTDTSTNEKLFF.

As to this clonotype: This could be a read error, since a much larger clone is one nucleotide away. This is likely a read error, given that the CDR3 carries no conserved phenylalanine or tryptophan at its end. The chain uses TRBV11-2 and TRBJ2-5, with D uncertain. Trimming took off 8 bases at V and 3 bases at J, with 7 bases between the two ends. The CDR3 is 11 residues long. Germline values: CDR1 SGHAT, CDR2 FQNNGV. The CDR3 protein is CASSREETQYL. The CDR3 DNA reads TGTGCCAGCTCTAGGGAAGAGACCCAGTACCTC.

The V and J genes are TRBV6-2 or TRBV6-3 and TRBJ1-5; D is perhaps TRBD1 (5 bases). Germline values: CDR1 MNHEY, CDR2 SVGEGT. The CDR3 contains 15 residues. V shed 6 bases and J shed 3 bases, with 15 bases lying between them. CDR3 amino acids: CASSDGTVYNQPQHF. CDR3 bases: TGTGCCAGCAGCGACGGGACTGTTTACAATCAGCCCCAGCATTTT.

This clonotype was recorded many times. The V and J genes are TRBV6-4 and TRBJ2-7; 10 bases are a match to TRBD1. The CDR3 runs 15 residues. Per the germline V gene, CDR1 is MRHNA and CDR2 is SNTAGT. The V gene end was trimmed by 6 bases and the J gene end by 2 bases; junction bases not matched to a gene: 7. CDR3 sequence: CASRDGTGVTYEQYF. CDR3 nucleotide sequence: TGTGCCAGCAGAGACGGGACAGGGGTGACCTACGAGCAGTACTTC.

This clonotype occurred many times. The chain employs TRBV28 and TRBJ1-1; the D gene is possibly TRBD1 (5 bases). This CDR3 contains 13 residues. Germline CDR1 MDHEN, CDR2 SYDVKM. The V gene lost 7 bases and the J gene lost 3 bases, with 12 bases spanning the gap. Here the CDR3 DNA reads TGTGCCAGCATCCGGGGCAGGTACACTGAAGCTTTCTTT. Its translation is CASIRGRYTEAFF.